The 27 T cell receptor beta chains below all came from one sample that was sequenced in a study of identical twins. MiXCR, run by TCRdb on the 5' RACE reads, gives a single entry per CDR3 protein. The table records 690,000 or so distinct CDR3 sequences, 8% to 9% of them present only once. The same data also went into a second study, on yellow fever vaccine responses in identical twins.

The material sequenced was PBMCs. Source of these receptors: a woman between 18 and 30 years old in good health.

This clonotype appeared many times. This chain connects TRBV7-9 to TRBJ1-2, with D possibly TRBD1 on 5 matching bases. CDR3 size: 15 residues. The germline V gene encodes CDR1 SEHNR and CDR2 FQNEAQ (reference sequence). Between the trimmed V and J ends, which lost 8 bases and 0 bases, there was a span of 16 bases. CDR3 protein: CASARSGQSNYGYTF. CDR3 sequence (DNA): TGTGCCAGCGCTAGAAGCGGACAATCTAACTATGGCTACACCTTC.

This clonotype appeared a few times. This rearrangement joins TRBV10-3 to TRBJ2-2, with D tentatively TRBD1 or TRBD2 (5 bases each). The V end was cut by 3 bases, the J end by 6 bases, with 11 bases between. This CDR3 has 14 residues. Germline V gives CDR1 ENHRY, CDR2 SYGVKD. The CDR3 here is CAISDQLGAGELFF. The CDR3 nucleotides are TGTGCCATCAGTGACCAGCTGGGGGCCGGGGAGCTGTTTTTT.

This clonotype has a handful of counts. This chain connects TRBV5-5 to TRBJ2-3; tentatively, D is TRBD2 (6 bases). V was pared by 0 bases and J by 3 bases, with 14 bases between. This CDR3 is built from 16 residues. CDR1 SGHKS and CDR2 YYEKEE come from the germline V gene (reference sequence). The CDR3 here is CASSLGGALGTDTQYF. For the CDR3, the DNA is TGTGCCAGCAGCTTGGGCGGGGCACTCGGGACAGATACGCAGTATTTT.

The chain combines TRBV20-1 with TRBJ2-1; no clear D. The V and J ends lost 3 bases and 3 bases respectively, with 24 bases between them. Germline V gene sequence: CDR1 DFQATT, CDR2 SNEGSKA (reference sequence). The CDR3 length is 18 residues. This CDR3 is CSASLPPRADRDYNEQFF. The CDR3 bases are TGCAGTGCTAGTTTACCTCCAAGGGCGGACCGAGACTACAATGAGCAGTTCTTC.

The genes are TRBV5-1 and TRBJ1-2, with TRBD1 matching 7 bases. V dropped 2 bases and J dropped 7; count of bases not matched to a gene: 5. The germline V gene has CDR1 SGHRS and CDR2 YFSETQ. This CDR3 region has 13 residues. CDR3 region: CASSFEGAAGYTF. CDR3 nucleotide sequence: TGCGCCAGCAGCTTTGAGGGGGCAGCTGGCTACACCTTC.

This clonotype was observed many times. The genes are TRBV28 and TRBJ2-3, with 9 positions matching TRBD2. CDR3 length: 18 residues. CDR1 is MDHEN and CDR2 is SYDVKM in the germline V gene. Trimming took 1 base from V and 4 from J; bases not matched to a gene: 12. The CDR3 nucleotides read TGTGCCAGCAGTTTATCCACTTTTCTAGCGGGAACGTCAGATACGCAGTATTTT. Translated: CASSLSTFLAGTSDTQYF.

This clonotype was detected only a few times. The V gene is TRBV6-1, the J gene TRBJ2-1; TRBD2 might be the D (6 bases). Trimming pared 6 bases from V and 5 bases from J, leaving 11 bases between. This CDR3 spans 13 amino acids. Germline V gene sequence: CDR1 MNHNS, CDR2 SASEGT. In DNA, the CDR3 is TGTGCCAGCAGCTGGACTACAAACAATGAGCAGTTCTTC. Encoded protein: CASSWTTNNEQFF.

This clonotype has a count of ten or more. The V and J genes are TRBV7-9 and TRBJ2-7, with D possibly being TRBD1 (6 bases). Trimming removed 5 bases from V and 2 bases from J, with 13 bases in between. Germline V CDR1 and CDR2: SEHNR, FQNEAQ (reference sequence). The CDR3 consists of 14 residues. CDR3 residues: CASSPDQGPYEQYF. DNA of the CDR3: TGTGCCAGCAGCCCCGATCAGGGGCCCTACGAGCAGTACTTC.

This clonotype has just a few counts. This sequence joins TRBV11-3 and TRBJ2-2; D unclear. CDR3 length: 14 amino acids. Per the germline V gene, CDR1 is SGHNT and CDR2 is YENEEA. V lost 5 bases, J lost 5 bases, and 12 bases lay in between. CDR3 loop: CASSPHKTTGELFF. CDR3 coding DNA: TGTGCCAGCAGCCCCCACAAGACAACCGGGGAGCTGTTTTTT.

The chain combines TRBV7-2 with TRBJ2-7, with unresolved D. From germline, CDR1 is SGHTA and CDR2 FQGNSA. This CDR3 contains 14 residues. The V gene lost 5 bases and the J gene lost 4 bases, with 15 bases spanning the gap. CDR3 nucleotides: TGTGCCAGCAGCGATAGAGTCGGCTATTACGAGCAGTACTTC. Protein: CASSDRVGYYEQYF.

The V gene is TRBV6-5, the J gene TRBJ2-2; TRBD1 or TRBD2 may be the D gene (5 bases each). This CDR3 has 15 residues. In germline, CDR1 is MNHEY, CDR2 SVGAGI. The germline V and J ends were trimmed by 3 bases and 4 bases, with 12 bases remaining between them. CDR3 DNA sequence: TGTGCCAGCAGTTATGAGGGGTGGTCCACCGGGGAGCTGTTTTTT. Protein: CASSYEGWSTGELFF.

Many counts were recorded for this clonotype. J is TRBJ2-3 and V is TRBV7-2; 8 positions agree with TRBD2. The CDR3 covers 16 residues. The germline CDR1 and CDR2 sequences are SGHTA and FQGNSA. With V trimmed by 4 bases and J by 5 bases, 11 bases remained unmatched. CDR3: CASSSAIGLAGDTQYF. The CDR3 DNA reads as TGTGCCAGCAGCTCGGCTATAGGACTAGCTGGAGATACGCAGTATTTT.

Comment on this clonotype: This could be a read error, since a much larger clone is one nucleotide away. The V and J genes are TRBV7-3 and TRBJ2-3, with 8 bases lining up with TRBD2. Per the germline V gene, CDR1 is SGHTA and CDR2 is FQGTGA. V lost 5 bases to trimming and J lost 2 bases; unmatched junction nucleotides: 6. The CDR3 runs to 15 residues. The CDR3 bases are TGTGCCAGCAGCCTGACTAGCGAGGACACAGATACGCAGTATTTT. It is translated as CASSLTSEDTDTQYF. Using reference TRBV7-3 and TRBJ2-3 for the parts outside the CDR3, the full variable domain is GAGVSQTPSNKVTEKGKYVELRCDPISGHTALYWYRQSLGQGPEFLIYFQGTGAADDSGLPNDRFFAVRPEGSVSTLKIQRTERGDSAVYLCASSLTSEDTDTQYFGPGTRLTVL.

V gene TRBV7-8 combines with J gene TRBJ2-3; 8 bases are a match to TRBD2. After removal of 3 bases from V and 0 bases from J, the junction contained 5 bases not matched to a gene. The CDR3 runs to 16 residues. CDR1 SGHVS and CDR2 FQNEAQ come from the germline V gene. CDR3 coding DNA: TGTGCCAGCAGCTTCGAGGCTAGCGGGAGCACAGATACGCAGTATTTT. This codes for CASSFEASGSTDTQYF.

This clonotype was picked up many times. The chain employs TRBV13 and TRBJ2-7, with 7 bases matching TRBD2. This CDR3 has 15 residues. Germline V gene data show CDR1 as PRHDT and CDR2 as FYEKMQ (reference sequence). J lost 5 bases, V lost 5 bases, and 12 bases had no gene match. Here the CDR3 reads CASSPRSGKTDEQYF. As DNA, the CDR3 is TGTGCCAGCAGCCCCCGGAGCGGGAAAACTGACGAGCAGTACTTC.

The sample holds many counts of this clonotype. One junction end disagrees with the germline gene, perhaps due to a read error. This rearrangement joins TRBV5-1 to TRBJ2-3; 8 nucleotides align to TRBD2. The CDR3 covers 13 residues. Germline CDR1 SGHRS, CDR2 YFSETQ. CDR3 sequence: CASSPGRGDTQYF. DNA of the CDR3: TGTGCCAGCAGCCCCGGGAGGGGCGATACGCAGTATTTT.

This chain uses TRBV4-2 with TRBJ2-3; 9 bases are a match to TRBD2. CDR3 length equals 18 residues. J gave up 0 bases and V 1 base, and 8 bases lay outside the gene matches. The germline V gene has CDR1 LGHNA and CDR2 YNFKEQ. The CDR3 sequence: CASSQGIAGVTSTDTQYF. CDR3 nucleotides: TGTGCCAGCAGCCAAGGGATAGCGGGAGTCACTAGCACAGATACGCAGTATTTT.

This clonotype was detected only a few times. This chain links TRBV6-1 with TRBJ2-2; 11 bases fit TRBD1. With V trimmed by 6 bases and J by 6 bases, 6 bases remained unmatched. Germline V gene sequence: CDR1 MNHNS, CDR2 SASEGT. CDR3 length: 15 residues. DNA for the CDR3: TGTGCCAGCAGGTCAACGGGACAGGGGGCCGGGGAGCTGTTTTTT. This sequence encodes CASRSTGQGAGELFF.

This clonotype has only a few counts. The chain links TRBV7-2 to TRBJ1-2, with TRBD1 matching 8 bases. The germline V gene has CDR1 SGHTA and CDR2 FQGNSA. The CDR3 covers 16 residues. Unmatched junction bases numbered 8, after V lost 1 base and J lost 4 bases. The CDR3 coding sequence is TGTGCCAGCAGCTTAGGGACAGGGACCCCCGTCTATGGCTACACCTTC. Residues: CASSLGTGTPVYGYTF.

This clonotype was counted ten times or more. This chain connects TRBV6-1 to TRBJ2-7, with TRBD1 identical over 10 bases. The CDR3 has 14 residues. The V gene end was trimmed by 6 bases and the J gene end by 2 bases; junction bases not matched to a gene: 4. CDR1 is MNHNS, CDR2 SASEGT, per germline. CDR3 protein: CASSRGQGPYEQYF. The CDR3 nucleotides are TGTGCCAGCAGCCGGGGACAGGGGCCCTACGAGCAGTACTTC.

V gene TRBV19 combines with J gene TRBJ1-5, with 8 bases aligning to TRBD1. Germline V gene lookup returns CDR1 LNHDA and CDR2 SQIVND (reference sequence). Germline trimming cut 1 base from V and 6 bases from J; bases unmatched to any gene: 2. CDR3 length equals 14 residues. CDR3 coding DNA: TGTGCCAGTAGTATAGTCGGGACAGGTCAGCCCCAGCATTTT. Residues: CASSIVGTGQPQHF.

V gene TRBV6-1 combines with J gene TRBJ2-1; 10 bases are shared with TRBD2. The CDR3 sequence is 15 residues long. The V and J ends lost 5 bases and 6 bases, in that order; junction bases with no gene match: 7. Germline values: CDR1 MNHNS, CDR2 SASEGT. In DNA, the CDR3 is TGTGCCAGCAGTCTAACTAGCGGGATAAGCAATGAGCAGTTCTTC. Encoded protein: CASSLTSGISNEQFF.

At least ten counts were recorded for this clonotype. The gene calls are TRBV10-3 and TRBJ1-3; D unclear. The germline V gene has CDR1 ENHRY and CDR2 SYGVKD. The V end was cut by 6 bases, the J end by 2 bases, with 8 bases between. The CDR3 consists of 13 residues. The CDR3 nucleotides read TGTGCCATCAGATTAACGGCTGGAAACACCATATATTTT. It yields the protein CAIRLTAGNTIYF.

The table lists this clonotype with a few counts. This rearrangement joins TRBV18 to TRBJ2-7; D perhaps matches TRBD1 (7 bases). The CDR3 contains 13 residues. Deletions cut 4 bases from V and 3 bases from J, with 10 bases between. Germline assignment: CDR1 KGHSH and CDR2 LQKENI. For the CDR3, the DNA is TGTGCCAGCTCACGGAGGGACAGCTACGAGCAGTACTTC. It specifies CASSRRDSYEQYF.

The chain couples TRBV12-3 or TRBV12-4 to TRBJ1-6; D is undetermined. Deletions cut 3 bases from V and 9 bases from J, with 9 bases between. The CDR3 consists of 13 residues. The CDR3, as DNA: TGTGCCAGCAGTTTTGGGGTGAGTTCACCCCTCCACTTT. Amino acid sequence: CASSFGVSSPLHF.

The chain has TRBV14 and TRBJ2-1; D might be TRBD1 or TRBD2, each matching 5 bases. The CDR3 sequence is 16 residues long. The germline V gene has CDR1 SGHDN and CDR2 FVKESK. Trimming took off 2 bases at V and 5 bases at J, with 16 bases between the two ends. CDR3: CASSQYWDLGDNEQFF. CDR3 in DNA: TGTGCCAGCAGCCAATATTGGGACCTGGGTGACAATGAGCAGTTCTTC. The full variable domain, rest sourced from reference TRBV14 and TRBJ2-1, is EAGVTQFPSHSVIEKGQTVTLRCDPISGHDNLYWYRRVMGKEIKFLLHFVKESKQDESGMPNNRFLAERTGGTYSTLKVQPAELEDSGVYFCASSQYWDLGDNEQFFGPGTRLTVL.

CDR3 DNA sequence: TGTGCCAGCACTCTTTTGGGGCAGAACTATGGCTACACCTTC. Translating it yields CASTLLGQNYGYTF. V is TRBV6-1 and J is TRBJ1-2; tentative D call: TRBD1 (5 bases). Trimming removed 7 bases at V and 2 bases at J, with 14 bases between. The CDR3 consists of 14 residues. CDR1 and CDR2 (germline): MNHNS, SASEGT.